The 24 T cell receptor beta chains in this list originate from one sample, sequenced in a study of cytomegalovirus exposure and HLA in healthy donors. The PCR contained 60 Vbeta and 13 Jbeta primers. Here immunoSEQ multiplex PCR was the method, and the copy in TCRdb shows in-frame clones only, minus some. The sample has approximately 100,000 clones; roughly 71% are singletons. The specimen was PBMCs. These receptors originate from a man aged 35 to 55 in good health and CMV-seropositive.

Regarding this clone: The limits of the CDR3 on the DNA are not certain, so only TCRdb's listed CDR3 is given. V gene TRBV2 combines with J gene TRBJ2-1; the D segment call TRBD2 is taken from the table without a DNA check. The CDR3 has 14 residues if both end residues are counted. In germline, CDR1 is SNHLY, CDR2 FYNNEI. The CDR3 region is CATLERDFGNEQFF.

This clone showed up just a few times. This chain joins TRBV19 and TRBJ2-2, with 8 nucleotides matching TRBD1. Unmatched junction bases numbered 2, after V lost 3 bases and J lost 5 bases. CDR1 and CDR2 from the germline V gene are LNHDA and SQIVND (reference sequence). The CDR3 is 14 amino acids. The CDR3 loop is CASSMTGDTGELFF. CDR3 DNA sequence: TGTGCCAGTAGTATGACAGGGGATACCGGGGAGCTGTTTTTT.

This sequence joins TRBV5-4 and TRBJ2-2; D gene ambiguous. V was clipped by 3 bases and J by 6 bases, with 21 bases between them. The CDR3 totals 17 residues. CDR1 and CDR2 from the germline V gene are SGHNT and YYREEE (reference sequence). The CDR3 DNA follows: TGTGCCAGCAGCTCTTCCTACACGCCTAGAGATCCCGGGGAGCTGTTTTTT. Translating it yields CASSSSYTPRDPGELFF.

J is TRBJ2-5 and V is TRBV6-5; D perhaps matches TRBD2 (5 bases). The CDR3 has 11 amino acids. V was cut by 4 bases and J by 5 bases, with 5 bases left in between. Per germline, CDR1 MNHEY and CDR2 SVGAGI. The CDR3 nucleotides are TGTGCCAGCAGTTCGGGGGAGACCCAGTACTTC. Amino acids: CASSSGETQYF.

The chain couples TRBV14 to TRBJ2-7; perhaps TRBD1 as D (6 bases). CDR3 size: 15 residues. Germline CDR1 SGHDN, CDR2 FVKESK. V was cut by 0 bases and J by 6 bases, with 15 bases left in between. In nucleotides, the CDR3 is TGTGCCAGCAGCCAAGATGGGTCGCTGGGGGCCGAGCAGTACGTC. It specifies CASSQDGSLGAEQYV.

The rearrangement links TRBV5-1 to TRBJ1-1; D perhaps matches TRBD1 (6 bases). From germline, CDR1 is SGHRS and CDR2 YFSETQ. V lost 1 base to trimming and J lost 1 base, with 11 bases between them. The CDR3 length is 15 residues. In nucleotides, the CDR3 is TGCGCCAGCAGCTTGCTAGGGACAACGAACACTGAAGCTTTCTTT. Its protein is CASSLLGTTNTEAFF. The full variable domain, with the rest looked up from reference TRBV5-1 and TRBJ1-1, is KAGVTQTPRYLIKTRGQQVTLSCSPISGHRSVSWYQQTPGQGLQFLFEYFSETQRNKGNFPGRFSGRQFSNSRSEMNVSTLELGDSALYLCASSLLGTTNTEAFFGQGTRLTVV.

V usage is TRBV14 and J usage is TRBJ2-1; a possible D gene is TRBD1 (8 bases). The germline V and J ends were trimmed by 4 bases and 10 bases, with 14 bases remaining between them. Germline CDR1 reads SGHDN; CDR2 reads FVKESK. The CDR3 loop spans 13 amino acids. CDR3 sequence reads: CASSPRGDREQFF. CDR3 in DNA: TGTGCCAGCAGCCCTCGGGGGGACAGGGAGCAGTTCTTC.

The chain couples TRBV5-6 to TRBJ2-7; D remains ambiguous. Trimming cost V 1 base and J 4 bases, with 12 bases left between them. The germline CDR1 and CDR2 sequences are SGHDT and YYEEEE. The CDR3 is made up of 14 amino acids. CDR3 residues: CASSLRQTLYEQYF. Here the CDR3 DNA reads TGTGCCAGCAGCTTGAGGCAGACTTTATACGAGCAGTACTTC.

At least ten counts were recorded for this clone. J is TRBJ2-1 and V is TRBV6-4; 8 positions agree with TRBD2. The CDR3 spans 14 residues. CDR1 is MRHNA, CDR2 SNTAGT, per germline. V gave up 4 bases and J gave up 3 bases; unmatched junction bases: 2. The CDR3 here is CASSAGTSYNEQFF. CDR3 nucleotide sequence: TGTGCCAGCAGTGCCGGGACTAGCTACAATGAGCAGTTCTTC.

As regards this clone: A read error may account for a junction end that differs from germline. This chain links TRBV29-1 with TRBJ1-5; 10 positions match TRBD1. CDR1 is SQVTM and CDR2 is ANQGSEA in the germline V gene. This CDR3 has 12 residues. The CDR3 nucleotides read TGCAGCGTGGGACAGGGGAATCGGCCCCAGCATTTT. The encoded protein is CSVGQGNRPQHF.

The chain couples TRBV15 to TRBJ2-7; D is unresolved. The V end lost 3 bases, the J end lost 0 bases, and 6 bases lay between the germline ends. The germline CDR1 and CDR2 sequences are LNHNV and YYDKDF (reference sequence). The CDR3 length is 13 residues. This CDR3 reads CATSSYNSYEQYF. CDR3 DNA sequence: TGTGCCACCAGCAGTTACAACTCCTACGAGCAGTACTTC.

This chain uses TRBV6-6 with TRBJ1-2, with D tentatively TRBD1 (6 bases). Trimming removed 4 bases from V and 6 bases from J, with 18 bases in between. The germline CDR1 and CDR2 sequences are MNHNY and SVGAGI (reference sequence). The CDR3 contains 15 residues. DNA for the CDR3: TGTGCCAGCAGTTCTATCCAGGGGAGCTCCCATGGCTACACCTTC. Translated: CASSSIQGSSHGYTF.

The V and J genes are TRBV7-9 and TRBJ2-3, with D uncertain. Trimming stripped 7 bases from V and 4 bases from J, with 6 bases between. From germline, CDR1 is SEHNR and CDR2 FQNEAQ (reference sequence). This CDR3 is built from 11 residues. The CDR3 spells CASTRADTQYF. The CDR3, as DNA: TGTGCCAGCACCCGGGCAGATACGCAGTATTTT.

The chain combines TRBV9 with TRBJ1-4; D gene uncertain. The CDR3 loop spans 13 amino acids. The V end lost 6 bases, the J end lost 3 bases, and 9 bases lay between the germline ends. Germline CDR1 reads SGDLS; CDR2 reads YYNGEE. CDR3 in DNA: TGTGCCAGCAATGGTAGTCCTAATGAAAAACTGTTTTTT. Its protein is CASNGSPNEKLFF.

V is TRBV29-1 and J is TRBJ2-3, with TRBD1 matching over 7 bases. The trim removed 6 bases at V and 4 bases at J, leaving 4 bases unmatched. The germline gives CDR1 SQVTM, CDR2 ANQGSEA. The CDR3 runs 12 residues. The CDR3 region is CSVRTGPDTQYF. CDR3 bases: TGCAGCGTCCGGACAGGCCCAGATACGCAGTATTTT.

The rearrangement joins TRBV5-6 to TRBJ2-3; 14 positions agree with TRBD2. This CDR3 has 17 amino acids. Germline V gives CDR1 SGHDT, CDR2 YYEEEE. J lost 4 bases, V lost 6 bases, and 10 bases had no gene match. CDR3 region: CASNGLAGGRYADTQYF. The CDR3 nucleotides read TGTGCCAGCAACGGACTAGCGGGAGGCCGGTACGCAGATACGCAGTATTTT.

This chain joins TRBV7-2 and TRBJ2-1; a weak D match, TRBD2 (6 bases). This CDR3 is 16 amino acids long. V lost 3 bases to trimming and J lost 0 bases, with 12 bases between them. CDR1 is SGHTA, CDR2 FQGNSA, per germline. CDR3 region: CASSFSGDLSYNEQFF. CDR3 bases: TGTGCCAGCAGCTTCTCGGGGGACCTCTCCTACAATGAGCAGTTCTTC.

This sequence joins TRBV18 and TRBJ2-1; no reliable D call. Germline CDR1 and CDR2: KGHSH and LQKENI. Trimming took 2 bases from V and 4 from J, leaving 12 bases between them. CDR3 length equals 15 residues. CDR3 amino acids: CASSPILTAYNEQFF. CDR3 in DNA: TGTGCCAGCTCACCAATACTAACCGCGTACAATGAGCAGTTCTTC.

The genes are TRBV5-1 and TRBJ1-1; TRBD1 matches 11 bases. The ends lost 2 bases at V and 9 bases at J; junction bases unmatched: 6. The V gene's germline CDR1 is SGHRS and CDR2 YFSETQ. CDR3 size: 14 residues. The CDR3 loop is CASSLSGTGGKAFF. For the CDR3, the DNA is TGCGCCAGCAGCTTATCCGGGACAGGGGGGAAAGCTTTCTTT.

This chain links TRBV29-1 with TRBJ2-1; 15 nucleotides line up with TRBD2. Germline loops: CDR1 SQVTM, CDR2 ANQGSEA. V trimming: 7 bases; J trimming: 0 bases; junction bases outside the gene matches: 4. This CDR3 is built from 16 residues. This chain's CDR3 is CSGGLAGGSSYNEQFF. The DNA for the CDR3 is TGCAGCGGTGGACTAGCGGGAGGGAGCTCCTACAATGAGCAGTTCTTC.

This chain joins TRBV6-1 and TRBJ2-1; 7 nucleotides match TRBD1. Germline V gives CDR1 MNHNS, CDR2 SASEGT. The CDR3 extends over 15 amino acids. J was trimmed by 1 base and V by 5 bases; bases with no gene match: 5. The CDR3 spells CASSIRDSSYNEQFF. The CDR3 DNA reads TGTGCCAGCAGTATCCGGGACAGTTCCTACAATGAGCAGTTCTTC.

The chain combines TRBV19 with TRBJ2-7; the match to TRBD1 covers 9 bases. The CDR3 length is 15 residues. Germline lookup yields CDR1 LNHDA and CDR2 SQIVND (reference sequence). Losses at the gene ends were 5 bases for V and 2 bases for J; bases not matched to a gene: 7. CDR3 region: CASSAGQGITYEQYF. CDR3 nucleotides: TGTGCCAGTAGTGCCGGACAGGGGATCACCTACGAGCAGTACTTC.

The chain is built from TRBV2 and TRBJ2-1, with 10 nucleotides matching TRBD1. J lost 5 bases, V lost 10 bases, and 8 bases had no gene match. CDR1 and CDR2 from the germline V gene are SNHLY and FYNNEI. The CDR3 totals 14 residues. The CDR3 DNA reads TGTGCCAAACAAACAGGACAGGGGGACAATGAGCAGTTCTTC. It yields the protein CAKQTGQGDNEQFF.

This chain connects TRBV7-9 to TRBJ2-7; no firm D call. Trimming removed 5 bases from V and 0 bases from J, with 8 bases in between. Germline assignment: CDR1 SEHNR and CDR2 FQNEAQ (reference sequence). The CDR3 is made up of 13 amino acids. DNA for the CDR3: TGTGCCAGCAGCCCCCCCCACTCCTACGAGCAGTACTTC. This sequence encodes CASSPPHSYEQYF.